Given below is one TCR beta chain in context. No antigen is known for it. Base qualities are not recorded, but no much larger clone differs from it by a single base. The data derive from a study of blood T cell repertoires in COVID-19 (dated by TCRdb to 2018 to 2020). As for the study more broadly: The collaborator samples originated in the United States, Italy and Spain and spanned the acute and convalescent phases of COVID-19. The prospective study material was composed of cDNA or gDNA derived from T cells, B-cell-depleted T cells, or PBMCs. HLA class I and class II types, where available, came from metadata supplied by the sample provider rather than from assay-based typing. The repertoires were released in a freely available public database meant as a resource for research on the immune response to SARS-CoV-2. The sample metadata nearly always contained a de-identified subject ID, COVID-19 status, age in years and sex. Deeply sampled blood TCRbeta repertoires from subjects exposed to, actively infected with, or recovered from COVID-19 were included in the dataset. Samples were obtained from the ongoing ImmuneRACE study (first 160 participants) and from about 1,300 subjects provided by 6 global collaborators. What the work shows at the level of the full study, not this receptor alone: The amount of clinical and demographic metadata varied by source and participant and was provided uncurated.

Collaborating institutions collected whole blood in K2EDTA tubes following their own protocols. Collaborator samples were shipped for TCRbeta analysis as frozen whole blood, isolated PBMCs, or DNA extracted from either sample type. The germline V gene gives CDR1 as KGHDR and CDR2 as SFDVKD. The CDR3, cysteine through phenylalanine, is 16 amino acids long. Only the CDR3 DNA is retained, 48 bases long and in frame from the first base. Trimming costs V 6 bases and J 0 bases, and their ends lie 14 bases apart. TCRbeta CDR3 regions were amplified from genomic DNA using the immunoSEQ Assay, a bias-controlled multiplex PCR. The study's own analysis went as follows. The number of nucleated cells in each sample was estimated by amplification of reference gene primers within the assay. To quantify the absolute abundance of each unique TCRbeta CDR3 rearrangement, sequence reads were collapsed and filtered. For each sample, productive Simpson clonality was calculated as the square root of Simpson's diversity index over productive rearrangements. Sourced from immuneACCESS, this table was stored by TCRdb with only in-frame sequences that have V and J called. A share of the clones is absent; for the studies checked, an unresolved V gene accounts for under half, and the remainder has no known explanation. Clone size and V and J calls were adopted from that table, with D and trimming inferred from the DNA. The sample contains 85,000 to 110,000 clones, around four fifths of them found a single time. Together, the top ten hold more than 10% of the sample.

Rearrangement joined TRBV24-1 to TRBJ2-1; TRBD2 is a possible D gene, resting on 5 matching bases. The receptor comes from a human donor in a cohort sampled during active COVID-19. Sample: peripheral blood. For the CDR3, the sequence is CATSSTRGDSYNEQFF. The nucleotides are TGTGCCACCAGTTCAACTAGAGGAGACTCCTACAATGAGCAGTTCTTC.